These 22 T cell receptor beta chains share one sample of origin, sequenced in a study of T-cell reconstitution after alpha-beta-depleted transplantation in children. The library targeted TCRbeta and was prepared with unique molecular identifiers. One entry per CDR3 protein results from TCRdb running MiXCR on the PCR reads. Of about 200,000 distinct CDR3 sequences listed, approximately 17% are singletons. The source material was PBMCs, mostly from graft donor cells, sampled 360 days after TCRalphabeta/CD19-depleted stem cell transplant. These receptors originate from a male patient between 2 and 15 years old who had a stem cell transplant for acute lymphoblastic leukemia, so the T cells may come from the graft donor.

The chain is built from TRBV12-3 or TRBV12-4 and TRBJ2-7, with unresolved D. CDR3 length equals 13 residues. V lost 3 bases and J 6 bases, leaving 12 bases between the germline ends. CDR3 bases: TGTGCCAGCAGTTTTCGAGCCCCGAGCGAGCAGTACTTC. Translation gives CASSFRAPSEQYF.

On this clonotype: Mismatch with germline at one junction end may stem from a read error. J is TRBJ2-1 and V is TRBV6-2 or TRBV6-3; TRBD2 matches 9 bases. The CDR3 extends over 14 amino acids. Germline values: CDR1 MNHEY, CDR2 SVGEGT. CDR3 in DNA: TGTGCCAGCAGTCTAGCGGGACGCCACCATGATCAGTTCTTC. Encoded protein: CASSLAGRHHDQFF.

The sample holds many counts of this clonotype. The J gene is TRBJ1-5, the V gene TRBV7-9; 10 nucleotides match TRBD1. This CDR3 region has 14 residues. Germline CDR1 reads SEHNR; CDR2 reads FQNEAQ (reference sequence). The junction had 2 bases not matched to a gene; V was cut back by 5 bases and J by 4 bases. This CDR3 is CASSPGQGNQPQHF. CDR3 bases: TGTGCCAGCAGCCCGGGACAGGGGAATCAGCCCCAGCATTTT.

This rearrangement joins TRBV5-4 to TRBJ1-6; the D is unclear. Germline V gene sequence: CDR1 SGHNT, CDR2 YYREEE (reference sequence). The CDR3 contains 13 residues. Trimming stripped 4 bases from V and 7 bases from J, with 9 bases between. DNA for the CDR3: TGTGCCAGCAGCCTGACCCGGAATTCACCCCTCCACTTT. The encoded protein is CASSLTRNSPLHF.

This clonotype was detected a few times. The CDR3: CASSSGTPYNEQFF. In nucleotides, the CDR3 is TGTGCCAGCAGTTCCGGGACTCCATACAATGAGCAGTTCTTC. The chain joins TRBV12-3 or TRBV12-4 to TRBJ2-1; possibly TRBD2 for D (6 bases). Trimming took off 4 bases at V and 4 bases at J, with 11 bases between the two ends. This CDR3 spans 14 amino acids.

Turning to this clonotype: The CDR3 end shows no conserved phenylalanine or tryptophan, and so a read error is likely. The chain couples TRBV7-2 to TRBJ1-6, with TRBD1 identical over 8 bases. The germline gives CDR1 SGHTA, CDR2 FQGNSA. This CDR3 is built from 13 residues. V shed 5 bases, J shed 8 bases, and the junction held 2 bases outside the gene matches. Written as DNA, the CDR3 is TGTGCCAGCAGCCCGGACAGGGATTCACCCCTCCACTGT. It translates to CASSPDRDSPLHC.

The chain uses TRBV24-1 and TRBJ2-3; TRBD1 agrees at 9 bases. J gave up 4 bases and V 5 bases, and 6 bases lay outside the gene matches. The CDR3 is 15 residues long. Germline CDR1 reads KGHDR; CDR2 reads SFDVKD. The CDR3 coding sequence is TGTGCCACCAGTGGCCCGGGACAGGGCGCAGATACGCAGTATTTT. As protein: CATSGPGQGADTQYF.

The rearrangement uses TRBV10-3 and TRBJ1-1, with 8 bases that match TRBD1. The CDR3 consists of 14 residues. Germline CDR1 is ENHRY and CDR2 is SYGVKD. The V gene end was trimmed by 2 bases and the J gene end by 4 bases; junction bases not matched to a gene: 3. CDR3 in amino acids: CAISEDRGGTEAFF. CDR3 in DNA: TGTGCCATCAGTGAGGACAGGGGTGGCACTGAAGCTTTCTTT.

The CDR3 here is CASRDSEKLFF. The CDR3 nucleotides read TGCGCCAGCAGGGACAGCGAAAAACTGTTTTTT. V and J are TRBV5-1 and TRBJ1-4, with a weak D call TRBD1 (6 bases). Trimming pared 5 bases from V and 8 bases from J, leaving 7 bases between. This CDR3 has 11 amino acids. Germline assignment: CDR1 SGHRS and CDR2 YFSETQ. The variable domain in full, completed from reference TRBV5-1 and TRBJ1-4, reads KAGVTQTPRYLIKTRGQQVTLSCSPISGHRSVSWYQQTPGQGLQFLFEYFSETQRNKGNFPGRFSGRQFSNSRSEMNVSTLELGDSALYLCASRDSEKLFFGSGTQLSVL.

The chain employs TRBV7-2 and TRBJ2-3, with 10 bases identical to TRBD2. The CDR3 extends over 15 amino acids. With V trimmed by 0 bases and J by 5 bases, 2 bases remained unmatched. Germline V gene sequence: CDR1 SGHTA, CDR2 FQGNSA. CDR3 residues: CASSLASGGRDTQYF. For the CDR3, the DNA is TGTGCCAGCAGCTTAGCTAGCGGGGGGAGAGATACGCAGTATTTT.

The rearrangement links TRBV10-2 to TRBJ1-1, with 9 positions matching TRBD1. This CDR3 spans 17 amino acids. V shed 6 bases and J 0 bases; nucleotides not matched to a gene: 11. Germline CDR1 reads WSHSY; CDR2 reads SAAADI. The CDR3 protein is CASRAYRDRVMNTEAFF. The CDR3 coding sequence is TGCGCCAGCAGAGCGTACCGGGACAGGGTTATGAACACTGAAGCTTTCTTT.

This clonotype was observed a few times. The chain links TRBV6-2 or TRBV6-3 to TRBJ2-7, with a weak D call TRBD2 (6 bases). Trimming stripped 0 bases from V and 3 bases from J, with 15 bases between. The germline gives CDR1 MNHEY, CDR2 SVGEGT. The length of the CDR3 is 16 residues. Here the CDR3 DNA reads TGTGCCAGCAGTTACTCCCCGATGGAGGGCAGCTACGAGCAGTACTTC. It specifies CASSYSPMEGSYEQYF.

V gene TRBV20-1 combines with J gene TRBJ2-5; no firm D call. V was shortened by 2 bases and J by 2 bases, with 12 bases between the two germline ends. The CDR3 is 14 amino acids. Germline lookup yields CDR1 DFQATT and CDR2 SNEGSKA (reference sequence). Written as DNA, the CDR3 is TGCAGTGCTAGAAGGCAGACCGTGCAAGAGACCCAGTACTTC. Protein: CSARRQTVQETQYF.

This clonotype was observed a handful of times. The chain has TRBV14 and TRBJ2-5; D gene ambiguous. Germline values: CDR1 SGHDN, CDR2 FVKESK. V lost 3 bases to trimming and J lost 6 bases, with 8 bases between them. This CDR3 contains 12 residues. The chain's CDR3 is CASSQIEQTQYF. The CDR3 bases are TGTGCCAGCAGCCAGATCGAACAGACCCAGTACTTC.

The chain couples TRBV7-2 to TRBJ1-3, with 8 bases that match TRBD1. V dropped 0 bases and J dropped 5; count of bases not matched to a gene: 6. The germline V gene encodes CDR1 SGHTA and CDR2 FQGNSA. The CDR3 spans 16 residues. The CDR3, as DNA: TGTGCCAGCAGCTTAGCCCCGGACAGGGCACGAAACACCATATATTTT. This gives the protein CASSLAPDRARNTIYF.

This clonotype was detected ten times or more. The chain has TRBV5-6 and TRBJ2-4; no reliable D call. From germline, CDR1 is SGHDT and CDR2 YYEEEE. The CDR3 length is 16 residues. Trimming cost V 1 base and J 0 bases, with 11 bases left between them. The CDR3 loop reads CASSLFQLLAKNIQYF. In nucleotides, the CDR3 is TGTGCCAGCAGCTTGTTTCAGTTACTAGCCAAAAACATTCAGTACTTC.

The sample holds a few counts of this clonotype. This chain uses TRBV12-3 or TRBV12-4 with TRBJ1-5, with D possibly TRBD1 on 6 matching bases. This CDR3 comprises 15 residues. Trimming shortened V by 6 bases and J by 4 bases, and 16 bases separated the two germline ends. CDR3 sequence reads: CASRTGGALNQPQHF. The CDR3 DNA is TGTGCCAGCAGAACGGGGGGCGCACTTAATCAGCCCCAGCATTTT.

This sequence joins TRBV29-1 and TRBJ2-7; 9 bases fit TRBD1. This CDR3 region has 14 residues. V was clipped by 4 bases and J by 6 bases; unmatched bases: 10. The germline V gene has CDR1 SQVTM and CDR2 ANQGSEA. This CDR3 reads CSVGTGTGPLEQYF. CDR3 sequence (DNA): TGCAGCGTTGGGACCGGGACAGGGCCTCTCGAGCAGTACTTC.

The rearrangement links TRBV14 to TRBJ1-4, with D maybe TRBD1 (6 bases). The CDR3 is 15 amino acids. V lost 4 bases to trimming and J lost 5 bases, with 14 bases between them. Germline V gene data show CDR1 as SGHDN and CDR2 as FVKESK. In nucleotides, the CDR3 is TGTGCCAGCAGCCGAAAACAGGGACAAAATGAAAAACTGTTTTTT. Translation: CASSRKQGQNEKLFF. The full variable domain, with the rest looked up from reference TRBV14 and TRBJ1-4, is EAGVTQFPSHSVIEKGQTVTLRCDPISGHDNLYWYRRVMGKEIKFLLHFVKESKQDESGMPNNRFLAERTGGTYSTLKVQPAELEDSGVYFCASSRKQGQNEKLFFGSGTQLSVL.

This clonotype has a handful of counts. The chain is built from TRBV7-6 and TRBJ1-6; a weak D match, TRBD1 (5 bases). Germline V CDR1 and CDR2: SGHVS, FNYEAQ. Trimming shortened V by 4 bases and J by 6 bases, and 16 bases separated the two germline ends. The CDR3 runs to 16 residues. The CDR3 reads CASSSRGRGINSPLHF. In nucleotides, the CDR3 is TGTGCCAGCAGCTCCCGGGGGAGGGGTATTAATTCACCCCTCCACTTT. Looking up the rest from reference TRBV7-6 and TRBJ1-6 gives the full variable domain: GAGVSQSPRYKVTKRGQDVALRCDPISGHVSLYWYRQALGQGPEFLTYFNYEAQQDKSGLPNDRFSAERPEGSISTLTIQRTEQRDSAMYRCASSSRGRGINSPLHFGNGTRLTVT.

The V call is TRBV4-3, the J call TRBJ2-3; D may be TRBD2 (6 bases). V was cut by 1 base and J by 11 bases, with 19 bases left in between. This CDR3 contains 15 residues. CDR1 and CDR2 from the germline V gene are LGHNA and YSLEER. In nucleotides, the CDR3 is TGCGCCAGCAGCCAAGTGCGGGGCGGAGGGTCAGAGCAGTATTTT. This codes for CASSQVRGGGSEQYF.

This CDR3 reads CSAAGTSVTSTDTQYF. The CDR3 DNA follows: TGCAGCGCCGCCGGGACTAGCGTCACTAGCACAGATACGCAGTATTTT. The V call is TRBV29-1, the J call TRBJ2-3, with 10 nucleotides matching TRBD2. The junction had 10 bases not matched to a gene; V was cut back by 7 bases and J by 0 bases. The CDR3 totals 16 residues. The germline V gene encodes CDR1 SQVTM and CDR2 ANQGSEA.